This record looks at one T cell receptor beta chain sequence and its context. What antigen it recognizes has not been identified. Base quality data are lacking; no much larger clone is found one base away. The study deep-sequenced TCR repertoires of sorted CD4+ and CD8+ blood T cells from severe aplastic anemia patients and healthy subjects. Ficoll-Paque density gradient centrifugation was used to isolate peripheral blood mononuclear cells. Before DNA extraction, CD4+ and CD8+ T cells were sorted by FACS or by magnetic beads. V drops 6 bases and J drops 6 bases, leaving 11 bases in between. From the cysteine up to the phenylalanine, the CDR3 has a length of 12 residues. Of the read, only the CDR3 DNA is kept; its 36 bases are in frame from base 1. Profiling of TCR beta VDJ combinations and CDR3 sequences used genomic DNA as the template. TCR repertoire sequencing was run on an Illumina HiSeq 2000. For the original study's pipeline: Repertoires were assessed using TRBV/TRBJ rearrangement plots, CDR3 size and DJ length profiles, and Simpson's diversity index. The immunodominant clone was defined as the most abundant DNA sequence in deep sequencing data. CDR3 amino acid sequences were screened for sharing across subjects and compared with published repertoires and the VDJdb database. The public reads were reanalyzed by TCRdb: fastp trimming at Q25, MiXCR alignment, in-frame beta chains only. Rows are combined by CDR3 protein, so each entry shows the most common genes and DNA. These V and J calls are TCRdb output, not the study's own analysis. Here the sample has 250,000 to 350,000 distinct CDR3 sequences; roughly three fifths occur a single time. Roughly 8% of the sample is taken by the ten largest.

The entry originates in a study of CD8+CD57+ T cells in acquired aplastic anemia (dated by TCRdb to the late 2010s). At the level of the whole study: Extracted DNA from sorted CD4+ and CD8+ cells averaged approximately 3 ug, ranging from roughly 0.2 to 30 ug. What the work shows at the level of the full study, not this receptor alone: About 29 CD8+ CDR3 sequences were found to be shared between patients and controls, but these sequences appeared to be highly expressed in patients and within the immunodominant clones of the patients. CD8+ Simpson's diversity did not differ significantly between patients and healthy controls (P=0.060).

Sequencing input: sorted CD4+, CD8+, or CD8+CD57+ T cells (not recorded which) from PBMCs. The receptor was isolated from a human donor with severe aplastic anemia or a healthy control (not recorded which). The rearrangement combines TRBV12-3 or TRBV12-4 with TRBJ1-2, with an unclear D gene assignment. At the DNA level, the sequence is TGTGCCAGCAGCGAGGGCTTCGATGGCTACACCTTC. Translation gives CASSEGFDGYTF.